The 23 T cell receptor beta chains below were found in one sample sequenced in a study of blood T cells in healthy people across ages. Combining a sample-barcoded 5' primer with a J-beta primer mix, a second PCR ran for about 6 to 12 cycles. Each CDR3 protein is one row after TCRdb ran MiXCR on the 5' RACE reads. The sample records under 2,000,000 distinct CDR3 sequences, roughly 52% being singletons. Material for sequencing was blood. These receptor sequences come from a woman between 40 and 50 years old in good health.

The chain uses TRBV9 and TRBJ2-6; 8 nucleotides align to TRBD1. Germline V gives CDR1 SGDLS, CDR2 YYNGEE. The V and J ends lost 0 bases and 3 bases, in that order; junction bases with no gene match: 5. This CDR3 comprises 17 residues. The CDR3 DNA reads TGTGCCAGCAGCGTAGATCCAGGGGGCGATGGGGCCAACGTCCTGACTTTC. Its translation is CASSVDPGGDGANVLTF. The full variable domain, rest sourced from reference TRBV9 and TRBJ2-6, is DSGVTQTPKHLITATGQRVTLRCSPRSGDLSVYWYQQSLDQGLQFLIQYYNGEERAKGNILERFSAQQFPDLHSELNLSSLELGDSALYFCASSVDPGGDGANVLTFGAGSRLTVL.

This sequence joins TRBV6-5 and TRBJ2-5, with D uncertain. The length of the CDR3 is 13 residues. The germline V gene has CDR1 MNHEY and CDR2 SVGAGI. The V gene lost 2 bases and the J gene lost 5 bases, with 9 bases spanning the gap. CDR3 amino acids: CASSYEAEETQYF. For the CDR3, the DNA is TGTGCCAGCAGTTACGAGGCAGAGGAGACCCAGTACTTC.

The rearrangement uses TRBV20-1 and TRBJ2-3; D is ambiguous. Trimming left V 4 bases short and J 2 bases short, with 10 bases between. CDR3 length: 13 amino acids. Germline lookup yields CDR1 DFQATT and CDR2 SNEGSKA (reference sequence). The CDR3 spells CSAISSHTDTQYF. The CDR3 nucleotides are TGCAGTGCTATTTCGAGTCACACAGATACGCAGTATTTT.

The chain recombines TRBV9 with TRBJ2-1; D remains ambiguous. Deletions cut 6 bases from V and 4 bases from J, with 14 bases between. Per germline, CDR1 SGDLS and CDR2 YYNGEE. CDR3 length equals 14 residues. CDR3 in amino acids: CASTYRIDYNEQFF. CDR3 DNA: TGTGCCAGCACCTACCGGATCGATTACAATGAGCAGTTCTTC. The variable domain in full, completed from reference TRBV9 and TRBJ2-1, reads DSGVTQTPKHLITATGQRVTLRCSPRSGDLSVYWYQQSLDQGLQFLIQYYNGEERAKGNILERFSAQQFPDLHSELNLSSLELGDSALYFCASTYRIDYNEQFFGPGTRLTVL.

The chain combines TRBV5-1 with TRBJ2-3; D call uncertain. Per germline, CDR1 SGHRS and CDR2 YFSETQ. This CDR3 comprises 15 residues. V gave up 3 bases and J gave up 2 bases, with 13 bases separating them. This CDR3 reads CASSSRTESTDTQYF. CDR3 coding DNA: TGCGCCAGCAGCTCACGGACGGAATCCACAGATACGCAGTATTTT.

Worth noting for this clonotype: Germline is not matched at one junction end, which may reflect a read error. The CDR3 DNA reads as TGTGCCAGCAGCCAAGAATGGCAATCCTACGAGCGGTACTTC. Its protein is CASSQEWQSYERYF. This chain joins TRBV4-2 and TRBJ2-7; D unresolved. The CDR3 spans 14 residues. Germline lookup yields CDR1 LGHNA and CDR2 YNFKEQ.

This chain joins TRBV2 and TRBJ2-6; no definite D call. CDR1 SNHLY and CDR2 FYNNEI come from the germline V gene. CDR3 length: 14 residues. V dropped 7 bases and J dropped 0 bases, with 7 bases sitting between them. CDR3 nucleotides: TGTGCCAGCATGGGGTACTCTGGGGCCAACGTCCTGACTTTC. Amino acid sequence: CASMGYSGANVLTF.

The rearrangement links TRBV6-2 or TRBV6-3 to TRBJ2-5, with D hard to call. The J call could be wrong; TRBJ2-7 is a better fit for the DNA end. The CDR3 sequence is 13 residues long. Germline V gene sequence: CDR1 MNHEY, CDR2 SVGEGT. DNA of the CDR3: TGTGCCAGCAGTTATTTTTTCCCCCACGAGCAGTACTTC. Translation gives CASSYFFPHEQYF.

The chain's CDR3 is CASSRSGAYGYTF. DNA for the CDR3: TGTGCCAGCAGCCGCAGTGGTGCCTATGGCTACACCTTC. The V call is TRBV3-1, the J call TRBJ1-2; D ambiguous. The CDR3 is 13 residues long. The germline V gene encodes CDR1 LGHDT and CDR2 YNNKEL (reference sequence). V was pared by 4 bases and J by 4 bases, with 10 bases between. Full variable domain (remainder filled in from reference TRBV3-1 and TRBJ1-2): DTAVSQTPKYLVTQMGNDKSIKCEQNLGHDTMYWYKQDSKKFLKIMFSYNNKELIINETVPNRFSPKSPDKAHLNLHINSLELGDSAVYFCASSRSGAYGYTFGSGTRLTVV.

This clonotype was detected a few times. The V gene is TRBV4-2, the J gene TRBJ1-2; weak D call: TRBD1 (5 bases). This CDR3 has 15 amino acids. Germline CDR1 and CDR2: LGHNA and YNFKEQ. V was pared by 3 bases and J by 2 bases, with 13 bases between. CDR3 sequence (DNA): TGTGCCAGCAGCCACCCAGAGGGGCCCAACTATGGCTACACCTTC. Protein product: CASSHPEGPNYGYTF.

This clonotype was seen more than once but under ten times. The genes are TRBV6-6 and TRBJ2-4, with 11 bases that match TRBD1. After removal of 4 bases from V and 1 base from J, the junction contained 6 bases not matched to a gene. Germline CDR1 is MNHNY and CDR2 is SVGAGI (reference sequence). CDR3 length equals 17 residues. CDR3 region: CASSSWTGGIAKNIQYF. CDR3 coding DNA: TGTGCCAGCAGTTCCTGGACAGGGGGCATCGCCAAAAACATTCAGTACTTC.

This clonotype was seen just once. The chain carries TRBV2 and TRBJ2-3; D may be TRBD1 (5 bases). The CDR3 totals 14 residues. Germline CDR1 is SNHLY and CDR2 is FYNNEI. The germline V and J ends were trimmed by 0 bases and 4 bases, with 8 bases remaining between them. In DNA, the CDR3 is TGTGCCAGCAGTGAAGCAGGGGCCCCAGATACGCAGTATTTT. It codes for CASSEAGAPDTQYF.

The chain joins TRBV20-1 to TRBJ2-1; 12 bases map to TRBD2. Trimming removed 1 base from V and 5 bases from J; junction bases left unmatched: 6. The CDR3 extends over 16 amino acids. The germline CDR1 and CDR2 sequences are DFQATT and SNEGSKA (reference sequence). This CDR3 reads CSARVLTSGGNNEQFF. The CDR3 bases are TGCAGTGCTAGAGTCCTGACTAGCGGGGGCAACAATGAGCAGTTCTTC.

The V call is TRBV27, the J call TRBJ2-5, with TRBD1 matching 7 bases. Germline loops: CDR1 MNHEY, CDR2 SMNVEV (reference sequence). The CDR3 is made up of 13 amino acids. Trimming at V came to 6 bases and at J to 5 bases, leaving 6 bases not matched to a gene. CDR3 protein: CASRARGTETQYF. The CDR3 nucleotides read TGTGCCAGCAGGGCCAGGGGGACGGAGACCCAGTACTTC.

J is TRBJ2-3 and V is TRBV6-5; 7 bases are shared with TRBD2. The CDR3 has 11 amino acids. The germline V gene has CDR1 MNHEY and CDR2 SVGAGI. The J segment lost 8 bases and the V segment lost 7 bases, leaving 3 bases of the junction unmatched. CDR3 sequence (DNA): TGTGCCAGCACCGGGGGGAGTACGCAGTATTTT. Translation gives CASTGGSTQYF.

The V call is TRBV14, the J call TRBJ2-3, with D unclear. Germline V lookup: CDR1 SGHDN, CDR2 FVKESK. Trimming took off 3 bases at V and 6 bases at J, with 10 bases between the two ends. This CDR3 is 13 amino acids long. The CDR3 DNA is TGTGCCAGCAGCCAGTTTTTATCGGATACGCAGTATTTT. Protein sequence: CASSQFLSDTQYF. Full variable domain (remainder filled in from reference TRBV14 and TRBJ2-3): EAGVTQFPSHSVIEKGQTVTLRCDPISGHDNLYWYRRVMGKEIKFLLHFVKESKQDESGMPNNRFLAERTGGTYSTLKVQPAELEDSGVYFCASSQFLSDTQYFGPGTRLTVL.

This clonotype was detected only a few times. The chain combines TRBV3-1 with TRBJ2-5; 7 bases line up with TRBD2. Germline assignment: CDR1 LGHDT and CDR2 YNNKEL (reference sequence). After removal of 3 bases from V and 5 bases from J, the junction contained 6 bases not matched to a gene. The CDR3 loop spans 14 amino acids. CDR3 amino acids: CASSHLAGRETQYF. CDR3 sequence (DNA): TGTGCCAGCAGCCACTTAGCGGGCCGGGAGACCCAGTACTTC.

The chain is built from TRBV4-2 and TRBJ2-5; D is ambiguous. The DNA end lines up better with TRBJ2-7; the J call may be wrong. Germline CDR1 and CDR2: LGHNA and YNFKEQ. The CDR3 spans 15 residues. The CDR3 sequence is CASSQDASETYEQYF. Written as DNA, the CDR3 is TGTGCCAGCAGCCAAGATGCTTCGGAGACCTACGAGCAGTACTTC.

This chain joins TRBV20-1 and TRBJ2-7; TRBD1 or TRBD2 may be the D gene (5 bases each). The CDR3 length is 14 residues. Germline V lookup: CDR1 DFQATT, CDR2 SNEGSKA (reference sequence). Trimming removed 5 bases from V and 4 bases from J, with 18 bases in between. The CDR3, as DNA: TGCAGTGCTCCGGGACGCAATGGGTGGTACGAGCAGTACTTC. Its translation is CSAPGRNGWYEQYF.

The rearrangement uses TRBV10-3 and TRBJ2-7; 10 positions agree with TRBD1. This CDR3 is 15 amino acids long. With 3 bases clipped from V and 3 bases from J, the junction kept 5 bases outside the gene matches. From germline, CDR1 is ENHRY and CDR2 SYGVKD. CDR3 sequence: CAISDETGGGYEQYF. As DNA, the CDR3 is TGTGCCATCAGTGATGAGACAGGGGGCGGCTACGAGCAGTACTTC.

The DNA of the CDR3 is TGTGCCAGCAGCGTGCAACAGGGACCGTCCCCCGATGAGCAGTTCTTC. Translation gives CASSVQQGPSPDEQFF. J is TRBJ2-1 and V is TRBV9; tentatively, D is TRBD1 (6 bases). The V gene's germline CDR1 is SGDLS and CDR2 YYNGEE. Trimming took 2 bases from V and 8 from J, leaving 20 bases between them. The CDR3 sequence is 16 residues long.

This clonotype occurred a few times. V usage is TRBV20-1 and J usage is TRBJ1-2; D not resolved. Germline lookup yields CDR1 DFQATT and CDR2 SNEGSKA (reference sequence). The CDR3 is made up of 13 amino acids. Trimming took off 3 bases at V and 2 bases at J, with 10 bases between the two ends. CDR3 region: CSASPPSNYGYTF. In nucleotides, the CDR3 is TGCAGTGCTAGTCCACCCTCGAACTATGGCTACACCTTC.

The table lists this clonotype with many counts. CDR3 bases: TGTGCCAGCAGTTTAGCCGGGCCAGCTAGCACAGATACGCAGTATTTT. Translation gives CASSLAGPASTDTQYF. The rearrangement links TRBV28 to TRBJ2-3; D unresolved. The V gene's germline CDR1 is MDHEN and CDR2 SYDVKM. This CDR3 region has 16 residues. Trimming took 2 bases from V and 0 from J, leaving 12 bases between them.